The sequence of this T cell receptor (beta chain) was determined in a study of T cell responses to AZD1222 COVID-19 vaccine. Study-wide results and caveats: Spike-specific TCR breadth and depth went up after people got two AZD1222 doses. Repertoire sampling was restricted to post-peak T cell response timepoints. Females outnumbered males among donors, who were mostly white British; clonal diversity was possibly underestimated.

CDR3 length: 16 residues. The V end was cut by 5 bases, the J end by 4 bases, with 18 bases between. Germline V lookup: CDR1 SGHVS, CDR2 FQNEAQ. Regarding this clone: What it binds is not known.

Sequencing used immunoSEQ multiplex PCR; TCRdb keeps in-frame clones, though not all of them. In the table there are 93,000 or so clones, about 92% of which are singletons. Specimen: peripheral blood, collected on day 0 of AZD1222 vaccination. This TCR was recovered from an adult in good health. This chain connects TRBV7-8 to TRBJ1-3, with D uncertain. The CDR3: CASSPRVLEAGNTIYF. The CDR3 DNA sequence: TGTGCCAGCAGCCCGAGGGTCCTGGAGGCCGGAAACACCATATATTTT.